This note documents a single TCR beta chain sequence. At least ten counts were recorded for this clonotype. It lacks a known antigen. No quality values exist for individual bases; no much larger clone is one base distant. This sample's time point label indicates: newly diagnosed GD, antithyroid drugs for less than 3 months. RNA was extracted from PBMCs in TRIzol for both TCR sequencing and RNA sequencing. Graves' disease was diagnosed according to American Thyroid Association guidelines. Recruitment of patients was carried out at an endocrinology department in Xi'an, China. From each patient, approximately 9.9 milliliters of peripheral blood was collected into an EDTA anticoagulant tube. PBMCs were isolated by Ficoll Paque Plus density gradient separation without further T cell sorting. An Agilent 2100 Bioanalyzer and agarose gel were used to assess RNA quality, and a NanoDrop 2000 was used to measure RNA concentration.

The V end loses 7 bases and the J end loses 2 bases, and a stretch of 17 bases separates them. CDR1 and CDR2 are read off the germline V gene as MDHEN and SYDVKM. Its CDR3 holds 15 amino acids, cysteine through phenylalanine. Only the CDR3 DNA stays, 45 bases, in frame from base 1. This entry comes from a study of regulatory T cells in long-lasting Graves disease (dated by TCRdb to the early 2020s). For the wider study: Patients with newly diagnosed Graves' disease had been on antithyroid drugs for under 3 months. A total of around 35 samples underwent TCR sequencing: about 13 from persistent and around 20 from newly diagnosed Graves' disease patients. Persistent Graves' disease patients were compared with newly diagnosed Graves' disease patients by peripheral blood TCR sequencing and RNA sequencing. The study took place in China and was registered as a clinical trial. Results and caveats for the whole study, not just this receptor: Compared with newly diagnosed patients, patients with persistent Graves' disease had lower TCR Shannon entropy and fewer highly expanded clones, which suggests clonal expansion. Persistent disease showed preferential use of TRBV28, TRBJ1-2 and TRBJ2-5, whereas newly diagnosed disease favored TRBV20-1 and TRBJ2-1. Only peripheral blood was studied, because thyroid tissue, the primary lesion, was inaccessible. As a limitation, the authors acknowledged that the small sample size may reduce accuracy. A larger number of public clonotypes was shared among persistent patients (fewer than 3,000) than among newly diagnosed patients (roughly 930). Sequencing and analysis were limited to the TCR beta chain.

Library construction relied on multiplex PCR. Sequencer: Illumina HiSeq 4000. CDR3 regions were amplified by Arm-PCR with iRepertoire HTBI primers to construct TCR beta libraries. PCR products were gel purified before sequencing. Per the authors' processing: A total of roughly 67 TRBV and about 13 TRBJ segments were identified across samples and were used for gene usage analysis of CDR3 amino acid clonotypes. COPE and FqMerger were used to merge filtered high-quality paired reads into contigs. BLAST was used to align contigs to IMGT TRBV, TRBD and TRBJ reference genes, with CDR3 defined following IMGT. Highly expanded clones were defined as clonotypes with a frequency above 0.1%. Shannon entropy served as the measure of repertoire diversity, while the Gini coefficient captured V-J evenness. Clonotypes shared by more than one individual were considered public. In-frame beta chains were kept once TCRdb had trimmed the public reads at Q25 with fastp and called clones with MiXCR. One record per CDR3 amino acid sequence lists the most common genes and DNA. TCRdb's processing, not the authors', yielded these V and J calls. The sample table shows 300,000 to 400,000 distinct CDR3 sequences, and around 16% are seen once. The ten biggest clones cover roughly 20% of the sample.

The chain is made from TRBV28 and TRBJ2-5; perhaps TRBD1 is the D gene, with 5 bases matching. This sequence originates from a female donor with Graves disease. The material sequenced was peripheral blood mononuclear cells (PBMCs), taken at new diagnosis, from a patient treated with antithyroid drugs. CDR3 sequence: CASTPVRVGQETQYF. The sequenced DNA: TGTGCCAGCACCCCGGTCAGGGTGGGGCAAGAGACCCAGTACTTC. Supplemented by the reference TRBV28 and TRBJ2-5 proteins around the CDR3, the complete variable domain is DVKVTQSSRYLVKRTGEKVFLECVQDMDHENMFWYRQDPGLGLRLIYFSYDVKMKEKGDIPEGYSVSREKKERFSLILESASTNQTSMYLCASTPVRVGQETQYFGPGTRLLVL.